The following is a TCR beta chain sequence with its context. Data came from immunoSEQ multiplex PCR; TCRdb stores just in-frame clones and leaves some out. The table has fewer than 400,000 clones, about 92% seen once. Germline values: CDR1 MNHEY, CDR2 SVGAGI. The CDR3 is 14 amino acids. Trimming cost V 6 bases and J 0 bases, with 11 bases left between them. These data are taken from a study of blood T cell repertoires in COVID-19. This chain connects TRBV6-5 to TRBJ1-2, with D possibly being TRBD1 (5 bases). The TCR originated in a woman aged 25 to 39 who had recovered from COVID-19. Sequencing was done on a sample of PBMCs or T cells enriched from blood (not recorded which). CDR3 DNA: TGTGCCAGCAGACCACAGGTAGCTAACTATGGCTACACCTTC. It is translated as CASRPQVANYGYTF.